The 16 T cell receptor beta chains below all came from one sample that was sequenced in a study of T-cell memory formation after mild COVID-19. TCRdb reprocessed the 5' RACE reads via MiXCR and lists one record per CDR3 protein. This sample has over 350,000 distinct CDR3 sequences, with 20% to 25% found just once. Sequencing was performed on PBMCs or a T cell subset sorted from them (not recorded which). These receptor sequences come from an adult woman who had mild COVID-19 (a few samples of this study predate the infection). Cell type and time point are not known.

The chain uses TRBV6-1 and TRBJ2-1, with 7 bases lining up with TRBD1. The CDR3 totals 15 residues. Looked up from germline, CDR1 is MNHNS and CDR2 is SASEGT. J gave up 7 bases and V 11 bases, and 17 bases lay outside the gene matches. In DNA, the CDR3 is TGTGCCGTATACAAGGGGACAGCGTTTGATAATGAGCAGTTCTTC. The encoded protein is CAVYKGTAFDNEQFF.

The V and J genes are TRBV3-1 and TRBJ2-5; the D gene is possibly TRBD1 (6 bases). The CDR3 loop spans 15 amino acids. V was trimmed by 4 bases and J by 0 bases, leaving 12 bases between them. Germline loops: CDR1 LGHDT, CDR2 YNNKEL (reference sequence). This chain's CDR3 is CASSLSPGDQETQYF. CDR3 bases: TGTGCCAGCAGCCTCAGTCCAGGGGACCAAGAGACCCAGTACTTC.

This clonotype was observed a few times. The V call is TRBV24-1, the J call TRBJ2-7; tentatively, D is TRBD1 or TRBD2 (5 bases each). The CDR3 runs to 13 residues. V lost 3 bases and J 5 bases, leaving 10 bases between the germline ends. CDR1 is KGHDR and CDR2 is SFDVKD in the germline V gene. CDR3 amino acids: CATSDGTDDEQYF. CDR3 DNA sequence: TGTGCCACCAGTGATGGGACGGACGACGAGCAGTACTTC.

The V call is TRBV7-6, the J call TRBJ1-1; perhaps TRBD1 as D (6 bases). CDR1 is SGHVS, CDR2 FNYEAQ, per germline. The CDR3 has 14 residues. V dropped 5 bases and J dropped 11 bases, with 21 bases sitting between them. CDR3 amino acids: CASSPSTGMGGAFF. The CDR3 nucleotides are TGTGCCAGCAGCCCAAGCACAGGGATGGGGGGGGCTTTCTTT.

This clonotype was counted a single time. This rearrangement joins TRBV4-2 to TRBJ2-2; D is possibly TRBD2 (6 bases). This CDR3 contains 13 residues. Per germline, CDR1 LGHNA and CDR2 YNFKEQ. Trimming took 4 bases from V and 6 from J, leaving 9 bases between them. The CDR3 nucleotides are TGTGCCAGCAGCCGCGGGGCCCCCGGGGAGCTGTTTTTT. Its translation: CASSRGAPGELFF.

This clonotype was seen a handful of times. The V and J genes are TRBV4-1 and TRBJ1-4; 7 nucleotides match TRBD1. This CDR3 has 16 residues. With V trimmed by 3 bases and J by 2 bases, 6 bases remained unmatched. Germline loops: CDR1 MGHRA, CDR2 YSYEKL. The CDR3 reads CASSHQGGTTNEKLFF. As DNA, the CDR3 is TGCGCCAGCAGCCATCAGGGGGGCACGACTAATGAAAAACTGTTTTTT.

The chain uses TRBV29-1 and TRBJ2-1; 12 bases fit TRBD2. V shed 4 bases and J 12 bases; nucleotides not matched to a gene: 13. Germline V gene sequence: CDR1 SQVTM, CDR2 ANQGSEA. This CDR3 has 15 amino acids. CDR3 residues: CSVGYRLAGESGQFF. Here the CDR3 DNA reads TGCAGCGTTGGTTATCGACTAGCGGGAGAATCGGGGCAGTTCTTC.

This clonotype was seen ten or more times. V usage is TRBV7-3 and J usage is TRBJ2-7; 7 nucleotides align to TRBD1. The V gene's germline CDR1 is SGHTA and CDR2 FQGTGA. CDR3 length: 13 amino acids. V was pared by 3 bases and J by 5 bases, with 4 bases of the junction left unmatched. CDR3 nucleotide sequence: TGTGCCAGCAGCTTCGACAGGGTTGACGAGCAGTACTTC. It specifies CASSFDRVDEQYF.

This clonotype showed up just a few times. The chain has TRBV2 and TRBJ1-5, with D possibly being TRBD1 (5 bases). The CDR3 sequence is 17 residues long. CDR1 and CDR2 from the germline V gene are SNHLY and FYNNEI. V was clipped by 1 base and J by 3 bases, with 16 bases between them. CDR3 residues: CASSEGGMAVYNQPQHF. The DNA for the CDR3 is TGTGCCAGCAGTGAAGGGGGCATGGCGGTTTACAATCAGCCCCAGCATTTT.

This clonotype turned up a few times. The V gene is TRBV15, the J gene TRBJ2-3, with D maybe TRBD2 (5 bases). This CDR3 contains 17 residues. The ends were cut back, 0 bases at V and 4 bases at J, with 17 bases in the middle. Germline V lookup: CDR1 LNHNV, CDR2 YYDKDF (reference sequence). The CDR3 spells CATSRDKGDGRADTQYF. DNA for the CDR3: TGTGCCACCAGCAGAGATAAGGGAGACGGTCGCGCAGATACGCAGTATTTT.

This clonotype was seen at least ten times. CDR3 protein: CASSSRQGQWEYGQGNEQFF. Here the CDR3 DNA reads TGTGCCAGCAGCTCGCGACAGGGTCAATGGGAGTACGGTCAAGGGAATGAGCAGTTCTTC. This rearrangement joins TRBV5-5 to TRBJ2-1; TRBD1 matches 7 bases. Trimming removed 3 bases from V and 7 bases from J; junction bases left unmatched: 25. From germline, CDR1 is SGHKS and CDR2 YYEKEE (reference sequence). The CDR3 spans 20 residues.

This clonotype has more than one count but fewer than ten. V and J are TRBV12-3 or TRBV12-4 and TRBJ2-1, with 9 nucleotides matching TRBD2. This CDR3 spans 14 amino acids. V was pared by 6 bases and J by 9 bases, with 9 bases of the junction left unmatched. This CDR3 reads CASRLVAGDGEQFF. The CDR3 DNA reads as TGTGCCAGCAGGCTAGTAGCGGGAGACGGTGAGCAGTTCTTC.

The chain employs TRBV12-3 or TRBV12-4 and TRBJ2-7; TRBD2 might be the D (8 bases). The V end was cut by 5 bases, the J end by 5 bases, with 19 bases between. The CDR3 runs to 15 residues. CDR3 sequence (DNA): TGTGCCAGCAGTCCCCGGGAGGGGGCGCGGGACGAGCAGTACTTC. It yields the protein CASSPREGARDEQYF.

This clonotype appeared a few times. This chain connects TRBV10-3 to TRBJ1-6, with unresolved D. The CDR3 sequence is 15 residues long. The germline V and J ends were trimmed by 0 bases and 9 bases, with 12 bases remaining between them. The germline CDR1 and CDR2 sequences are ENHRY and SYGVKD. Here the CDR3 reads CAISESSTSLSPLHF. The CDR3 DNA reads TGTGCCATCAGTGAGTCATCGACGTCTCTTTCACCCCTCCACTTT.

CDR3 sequence: CASSLGQGVQSYGYTF. The CDR3 region has the DNA TGTGCCAGCAGCTTAGGGCAGGGGGTCCAATCCTATGGCTACACCTTC. The J gene is TRBJ1-2, the V gene TRBV7-2; 7 bases map to TRBD1. This CDR3 is 16 amino acids long. Trimming cost V 1 base and J 4 bases; bases outside gene matches: 9. Germline CDR1 is SGHTA and CDR2 is FQGNSA.

The chain uses TRBV20-1 and TRBJ1-1; 7 bases match TRBD1. The CDR3 is made up of 15 amino acids. Trimming cost V 5 bases and J 1 base; bases outside gene matches: 10. Germline V gives CDR1 DFQATT, CDR2 SNEGSKA (reference sequence). Here the CDR3 DNA reads TGCAGTGCTGGGGCAGGGAGGGGGCGGAACACTGAAGCTTTCTTT. Its translation: CSAGAGRGRNTEAFF.